Listed here are 29 T cell receptor beta chains from one sample, sequenced in a study of blood T cells in healthy people across ages. A J-beta primer mix and a sample-barcoded 5' primer were used in a second PCR of roughly 6 to 12 cycles. In TCRdb, the 5' RACE reads were re-called with MiXCR into one record per CDR3 protein. In the table there are fewer than 2 million distinct CDR3 sequences, roughly two fifths of which are singletons. Sequencing input: blood. The receptors come from a human donor in good health.

The J gene is TRBJ1-1, the V gene TRBV6-1; possible D gene TRBD1, 5 bases. The CDR3 consists of 14 residues. V gave up 6 bases and J gave up 1 base, with 12 bases separating them. Germline CDR1 is MNHNS and CDR2 is SASEGT. The CDR3 is CASSKGWGNTEAFF. CDR3 in DNA: TGTGCCAGCAGCAAGGGGTGGGGGAACACTGAAGCTTTCTTT.

Concerning this clonotype: Given a far larger clone just one base away, this is likely a sequencing read error. This sequence joins TRBV7-3 and TRBJ2-5, with TRBD1 as a possible D gene (5 bases). There are 13 residues in the CDR3. V was pared by 3 bases and J by 3 bases, with 8 bases between. CDR1 and CDR2 (germline): SGHTA, FQGTGA. The CDR3 loop reads CASSFAREETQYF. CDR3 coding DNA: TGTGCCAGCAGCTTCGCCAGGGAAGAGACCCAGTACTTC.

This clonotype has only a few counts. The CDR3 reads CASRKRDQENIQYF. The CDR3 DNA is TGTGCCAGCAGAAAACGGGACCAGGAAAACATTCAGTACTTC. The chain links TRBV6-5 to TRBJ2-4; D may correspond to TRBD1 or TRBD2 (5 bases each). This CDR3 is built from 14 residues. V was trimmed by 6 bases and J by 5 bases, leaving 14 bases between them. The germline gives CDR1 MNHEY, CDR2 SVGAGI.

This clonotype was observed a handful of times. V usage is TRBV10-3 and J usage is TRBJ2-3; 7 bases map to TRBD1. The CDR3 is 13 residues long. Germline V gene sequence: CDR1 ENHRY, CDR2 SYGVKD. V shed 7 bases and J 6 bases; nucleotides not matched to a gene: 7. The CDR3 DNA reads as TGTGCCATCAAGGGACAGAGAGAGGATACGCAGTATTTT. Protein product: CAIKGQREDTQYF.

This clonotype was detected only a few times. The V gene is TRBV29-1, the J gene TRBJ2-1; 11 bases align to TRBD1. Unmatched junction bases numbered 5, after V lost 6 bases and J lost 7 bases. This CDR3 contains 13 residues. Germline CDR1 SQVTM, CDR2 ANQGSEA. The CDR3: CSVGQGAWNEQFF. Written as DNA, the CDR3 is TGCAGCGTAGGACAGGGGGCTTGGAATGAGCAGTTCTTC.

Written as DNA, the CDR3 is TGCGCCAGCAACAGAGGGACAGGGGCGATGAACACTGAAGCTTTCTTT. This encodes CASNRGTGAMNTEAFF. The V gene is TRBV5-1, the J gene TRBJ1-1; 10 bases fit TRBD1. CDR3 length: 16 residues. V dropped 6 bases and J dropped 0; count of bases not matched to a gene: 8. The germline CDR1 and CDR2 sequences are SGHRS and YFSETQ. Full variable domain (rest looked up from reference TRBV5-1 and TRBJ1-1): KAGVTQTPRYLIKTRGQQVTLSCSPISGHRSVSWYQQTPGQGLQFLFEYFSETQRNKGNFPGRFSGRQFSNSRSEMNVSTLELGDSALYLCASNRGTGAMNTEAFFGQGTRLTVV.

This clonotype was counted between two and nine times. The J gene is TRBJ2-4, the V gene TRBV19; weak D call: TRBD2 (5 bases). Trimming took 3 bases from V and 0 from J, leaving 9 bases between them. The CDR3 totals 15 residues. The germline CDR1 and CDR2 sequences are LNHDA and SQIVND (reference sequence). The CDR3 region has the DNA TGTGCCAGTAGTATCCGGGGAGTAGCCAAAAACATTCAGTACTTC. It encodes CASSIRGVAKNIQYF.

The chain links TRBV5-5 to TRBJ1-1; 10 bases agree with TRBD1. CDR1 SGHKS and CDR2 YYEKEE come from the germline V gene (reference sequence). Unmatched junction bases numbered 3, after V lost 4 bases and J lost 3 bases. The CDR3 extends over 14 amino acids. The CDR3 protein is CASSPGQGDTEAFF. The CDR3 coding sequence is TGTGCCAGCAGCCCCGGACAGGGGGACACTGAAGCTTTCTTT. The full variable domain, completed using reference TRBV5-5 and TRBJ1-1, is DAGVTQSPTHLIKTRGQQVTLRCSPISGHKSVSWYQQVLGQGPQFIFQYYEKEERGRGNFPDRFSARQFPNYSSELNVNALLLGDSALYLCASSPGQGDTEAFFGQGTRLTVV.

This clonotype is a singleton in its sample. A much more abundant neighbour one base away suggests this may be a read error. The gene calls are TRBV5-1 and TRBJ2-1, with 7 bases aligning to TRBD2. The CDR3 runs to 15 residues. In germline, CDR1 is SGHRS, CDR2 YFSETQ. The CDR3 is CTSSQDGGYHNEQFF. CDR3 bases: TGCACCAGCAGCCAGGACGGGGGGTACCACAATGAGCAGTTCTTC.

The chain employs TRBV12-3 or TRBV12-4 and TRBJ2-7; perhaps D is TRBD1 or TRBD2 (5 bases each). The CDR3 is 13 amino acids. Trimming shortened V by 3 bases and J by 5 bases, and 11 bases separated the two germline ends. The CDR3 loop reads CASSFFMGDEQYF. CDR3 DNA: TGTGCCAGCAGTTTCTTCATGGGGGACGAGCAGTACTTC.

This rearrangement joins TRBV6-5 to TRBJ2-4; the match to TRBD1 covers 7 bases. The last part of the DNA fits TRBJ2-7 better; the J call may be wrong. The CDR3 is 14 residues long. Germline V gene lookup returns CDR1 MNHEY and CDR2 SVGAGI. The CDR3 nucleotides are TGTGCCAGCAGTTCCCTCGGACAGGCCTACGAGCAGTACTTC. This gives the protein CASSSLGQAYEQYF.

The chain joins TRBV15 to TRBJ1-5, with D perhaps TRBD1 (6 bases). CDR1 is LNHNV and CDR2 is YYDKDF in the germline V gene (reference sequence). The CDR3 covers 15 residues. V lost 2 bases to trimming and J lost 0 bases, with 8 bases between them. The DNA for the CDR3 is TGTGCCACCAGCAGAACGACAGGTAGCAATCAGCCCCAGCATTTT. This translates into CATSRTTGSNQPQHF. Together with reference TRBV15 and TRBJ1-5, the CDR3 gives the full variable domain: DAMVIQNPRYQVTQFGKPVTLSCSQTLNHNVMYWYQQKSSQAPKLLFHYYDKDFNNEADTPDNFQSRRPNTSFCFLDIRSPGLGDTAMYLCATSRTTGSNQPQHFGDGTRLSIL.

This clonotype was counted a few times. The rearrangement joins TRBV20-1 to TRBJ2-7; TRBD1 aligns across 9 bases. The V gene end was trimmed by 1 base and the J gene end by 5 bases; junction bases not matched to a gene: 9. Germline V gene sequence: CDR1 DFQATT, CDR2 SNEGSKA (reference sequence). This CDR3 contains 15 residues. The CDR3, as DNA: TGCAGTGCTAGAGTTCGTGGGACAGGGCGTGACGAGCAGTACTTC. Amino acid sequence: CSARVRGTGRDEQYF.

This clonotype was seen a handful of times. The chain joins TRBV7-2 to TRBJ2-5; the match to TRBD2 covers 7 bases. CDR1 and CDR2 from the germline V gene are SGHTA and FQGNSA. V shed 1 base and J 1 base; nucleotides not matched to a gene: 3. This CDR3 is built from 15 residues. CDR3 sequence reads: CASSLGLAFQETQYF. The CDR3 bases are TGTGCCAGCAGCTTAGGACTAGCCTTCCAAGAGACCCAGTACTTC.

This clonotype showed up just once. Since a much larger clone is just one base distant, this may be a read error. This rearrangement joins TRBV29-1 to TRBJ2-1; 7 bases map to TRBD1. This CDR3 is built from 12 residues. Germline assignment: CDR1 SQVTM and CDR2 ANQGSEA. The CDR3: CSVEPGGNGQFF. As DNA, the CDR3 is TGCAGCGTTGAACCAGGGGGAAATGGGCAGTTCTTC.

This clonotype was observed a few times. As DNA, the CDR3 is TGTGCCACCAGTGCGGAGGGGGCTCTGGAGACCCAGTACTTC. Protein sequence: CATSAEGALETQYF. V is TRBV24-1 and J is TRBJ2-7, with D possibly TRBD1 on 7 matching bases. The DNA matches TRBJ2-5 better at its end, which makes the J call doubtful. The length of the CDR3 is 14 residues. Germline V lookup: CDR1 KGHDR, CDR2 SFDVKD.

The chain couples TRBV27 to TRBJ2-5; D not certain. Between the trimmed V and J ends, which lost 5 bases and 11 bases, there was a span of 18 bases. The germline gives CDR1 MNHEY, CDR2 SMNVEV (reference sequence). The CDR3 spans 13 residues. In DNA, the CDR3 is TGTGCCAGCAGTCGGACGGCATGGGATGCGCAGTACTTC. Its protein product is CASSRTAWDAQYF.

This clonotype has more than one count but fewer than ten. This chain joins TRBV2 and TRBJ2-1; D remains ambiguous. Trimming stripped 3 bases from V and 5 bases from J, with 17 bases between. This CDR3 comprises 16 residues. CDR1 and CDR2 from the germline V gene are SNHLY and FYNNEI. The CDR3 protein is CASSEVYRQSNNEQFF. The CDR3 region has the DNA TGTGCCAGCAGTGAGGTCTATAGGCAGTCAAACAATGAGCAGTTCTTC.

V is TRBV6-2 or TRBV6-3 and J is TRBJ2-7; D is tentatively TRBD1 or TRBD2 (5 bases each). CDR3 length equals 15 residues. Looked up from germline, CDR1 is MNHEY and CDR2 is SVGEGT. Trimming took 2 bases from V and 0 from J, leaving 11 bases between them. The CDR3 DNA sequence: TGTGCCAGCAGTTACGGGGACCTCAACTCCTACGAGCAGTACTTC. This sequence encodes CASSYGDLNSYEQYF.

This clonotype was observed many times. The chain employs TRBV4-2 and TRBJ1-2, with TRBD1 identical over 10 bases. The ends lost 6 bases at V and 2 bases at J; junction bases unmatched: 6. The germline gives CDR1 LGHNA, CDR2 YNFKEQ. The CDR3 sequence is 15 residues long. This CDR3 is CASSLSGQGNYGYTF. The CDR3 region has the DNA TGTGCCAGCAGTTTATCGGGACAGGGGAACTATGGCTACACCTTC.

This chain connects TRBV2 to TRBJ1-5; TRBD1 matches 7 bases. Trimming removed 7 bases from V and 0 bases from J; junction bases left unmatched: 12. This CDR3 is built from 17 residues. Germline V lookup: CDR1 SNHLY, CDR2 FYNNEI. The CDR3 here is CASNLPQGNYSNQPQHF. DNA of the CDR3: TGTGCCAGCAACCTTCCACAGGGGAACTATAGCAATCAGCCCCAGCATTTT.

There are a few counts of this clonotype. The chain has TRBV4-1 and TRBJ2-7, with D hard to call. The V end lost 2 bases, the J end lost 1 base, and 9 bases lay between the germline ends. The CDR3 totals 14 residues. CDR1 MGHRA and CDR2 YSYEKL come from the germline V gene. The DNA of the CDR3 is TGCGCCAGCAGCCAAATGCCAGGTTCCTACGAGCAGTACTTC. Its protein is CASSQMPGSYEQYF.

This sequence joins TRBV7-9 and TRBJ2-1; 12 bases map to TRBD2. The CDR3 length is 16 residues. CDR1 and CDR2 from the germline V gene are SEHNR and FQNEAQ (reference sequence). V trimming: 1 base; J trimming: 8 bases; junction bases outside the gene matches: 6. The CDR3 DNA reads as TGTGCCAGCAGCTTAGGGAGACTAGCGGGGGTCGATGAGCAGTTCTTC. Protein product: CASSLGRLAGVDEQFF.

Remarks on this clonotype: One junction end disagrees with the germline gene, perhaps due to a read error. The chain couples TRBV4-1 to TRBJ2-7; D not certain. This CDR3 is 15 amino acids long. Germline V lookup: CDR1 MGHRA, CDR2 YSYEKL. CDR3 nucleotide sequence: TGCGCCAGCAGCCAACCCGTCGGACCTTCCTACGGGCAGTACTTC. Amino acid sequence: CASSQPVGPSYGQYF.

This clonotype was detected many times. The gene calls are TRBV4-3 and TRBJ2-5; no clear D. Germline V gives CDR1 LGHNA, CDR2 YSLEER. This CDR3 region has 14 residues. V was shortened by 0 bases and J by 5 bases, with 10 bases between the two germline ends. The CDR3 nucleotides read TGCGCCAGCAGCCAAGATTACTTGGGGGAGACCCAGTACTTC. Translation: CASSQDYLGETQYF.

The chain links TRBV7-2 to TRBJ2-1, with D perhaps TRBD1 (6 bases). Looked up from germline, CDR1 is SGHTA and CDR2 is FQGNSA. V lost 5 bases, J lost 4 bases, and 18 bases lay in between. The CDR3 has 16 residues. Here the CDR3 DNA reads TGTGCCAGCAGCCAACACCGGGACAAACTATACAATGAGCAGTTCTTC. It yields the protein CASSQHRDKLYNEQFF. The whole variable domain, remainder taken from reference TRBV7-2 and TRBJ2-1, is GAGVSQSPSNKVTEKGKDVELRCDPISGHTALYWYRQSLGQGLEFLIYFQGNSAPDKSGLPSDRFSAERTGGSVSTLTIQRTQQEDSAVYLCASSQHRDKLYNEQFFGPGTRLTVL.

The V and J genes are TRBV6-5 and TRBJ1-4, with D possibly matching TRBD1 (5 bases). With 6 bases removed from V and 4 bases from J, the gap between germline ends came to 12 bases. The CDR3 spans 14 residues. Germline CDR1 is MNHEY and CDR2 is SVGAGI. The CDR3 loop is CASSRRGGNEKLFF. The CDR3 DNA reads as TGTGCCAGCAGCCGACGGGGGGGTAATGAAAAACTGTTTTTT.

The chain carries TRBV4-3 and TRBJ1-2, with 9 positions matching TRBD1. The CDR3 runs to 15 residues. Looked up from germline, CDR1 is LGHNA and CDR2 is YSLEER. Trimming took 3 bases from V and 0 from J; bases not matched to a gene: 2. The CDR3 region is CASSQGTGTNYGYTF. The CDR3 nucleotides read TGCGCCAGCAGCCAGGGGACAGGGACTAACTATGGCTACACCTTC.

A single count supports this clonotype. J is TRBJ1-4 and V is TRBV20-1; 7 nucleotides align to TRBD1. Germline loops: CDR1 DFQATT, CDR2 SNEGSKA (reference sequence). The CDR3 has 15 residues. V shed 4 bases and J 5 bases; nucleotides not matched to a gene: 10. CDR3 DNA: TGCAGTGCTATCACCCCGGGACAGATAAATGAAAAACTGTTTTTT. This sequence encodes CSAITPGQINEKLFF.